This TCR beta chain was documented in a study of T cell changes during pregnancy in multiple sclerosis. The CDR3 covers 14 residues. Germline CDR1 reads SGHTA; CDR2 reads FQGNSA. Trimming removed 3 bases from V and 5 bases from J, with 8 bases in between. Using immunoSEQ multiplex PCR, the repertoire was profiled, and TCRdb retains in-frame clones only, with some absent. Of tens of thousands of clones detected, 90% appear once; the ten largest clones hold approximately 1.5%. This clone was counted a few times. The sample consisted of peripheral blood, taken in the first trimester of pregnancy. This rearrangement joins TRBV7-2 to TRBJ1-6, with D perhaps matching TRBD1 (5 bases). This clonotype originated in a female donor in good health, enrolled as a control in a pregnancy study. This CDR3 is CASSFPRDNSPLHF. DNA for the CDR3: TGTGCCAGCAGCTTCCCCAGGGATAATTCACCCCTCCACTTT.